A single sample is the source of the 15 T cell receptor beta chains below, sequenced in a study of regulatory T cells in long-lasting Graves disease. Time point described: newly diagnosed GD, antithyroid drugs for less than 3 months. Extracted RNA from PBMCs served as the source of the TCR library. Arm-PCR of CDR3 regions and iRepertoire HTBI primers were the basis on which TCR beta libraries were built. MiXCR, applied by TCRdb to the multiplex PCR reads, yields one record per CDR3 protein. In the table there are 500,000 or so distinct CDR3 sequences, roughly a sixth of which are singletons. The same specimen was also included in a second study, on T cells in Graves' hyperthyroidism and ophthalmopathy.

The specimen comprised peripheral blood mononuclear cells (PBMCs), sampled at new diagnosis, from a patient treated with antithyroid drugs. Receptors were obtained from a woman aged 40-60 years with Graves disease.

There are many counts of this clonotype. The chain combines TRBV7-2 with TRBJ1-1; 8 nucleotides agree with TRBD1. The junction had 8 bases not matched to a gene; V was cut back by 5 bases and J by 0 bases. Per germline, CDR1 SGHTA and CDR2 FQGNSA. This CDR3 region has 16 residues. CDR3 coding DNA: TGTGCCAGCAGCCCCGGGACAGGAACCATGAACACTGAAGCTTTCTTT. It encodes CASSPGTGTMNTEAFF.

The chain is built from TRBV6-1 and TRBJ1-1; 10 bases align to TRBD1. V trimming: 5 bases; J trimming: 3 bases; junction bases outside the gene matches: 6. Germline-derived CDR1 and CDR2 are MNHNS and SASEGT. The CDR3 extends over 15 amino acids. The CDR3 reads CASSPVDRGDTEAFF. The CDR3 region has the DNA TGTGCCAGCAGTCCCGTGGACAGGGGGGACACTGAAGCTTTCTTT.

The chain carries TRBV5-1 and TRBJ2-2; TRBD1 aligns across 11 bases. V was pared by 5 bases and J by 6 bases, with 3 bases of the junction left unmatched. Germline values: CDR1 SGHRS, CDR2 YFSETQ. The CDR3 runs to 14 residues. This CDR3 reads CASRKGQGAGELFF. The CDR3, as DNA: TGCGCCAGCAGAAAGGGACAGGGGGCCGGGGAGCTGTTTTTT. Drawing the rest from reference TRBV5-1 and TRBJ2-2, the complete variable domain is KAGVTQTPRYLIKTRGQQVTLSCSPISGHRSVSWYQQTPGQGLQFLFEYFSETQRNKGNFPGRFSGRQFSNSRSEMNVSTLELGDSALYLCASRKGQGAGELFFGEGSRLTVL.

As for this clonotype: With only one base between it and a far larger clone, this is likely a read error. This sequence joins TRBV11-3 and TRBJ1-1; D is unresolved. Germline lookup yields CDR1 SGHNT and CDR2 YENEEA. This CDR3 is 15 amino acids long. The CDR3 bases are TGTGCCAGCAGCTCTACTAGGCCAGCTAACACTGAAGCTTCCTTT. Protein sequence: CASSSTRPANTEASF.

This clonotype was observed a handful of times. CDR3 sequence reads: CATRKTANYGYTF. CDR3 bases: TGTGCCACCAGAAAGACCGCGAACTATGGCTACACCTTC. The rearrangement links TRBV15 to TRBJ1-2; D remains unclear. This CDR3 spans 13 amino acids. With 6 bases removed from V and 2 bases from J, the gap between germline ends came to 10 bases. Per germline, CDR1 LNHNV and CDR2 YYDKDF (reference sequence).

This clonotype came up many times. The V gene is TRBV6-1, the J gene TRBJ2-7, with no clear D. Trimming removed 6 bases at V and 0 bases at J, with 12 bases between. This CDR3 has 14 residues. Germline V lookup: CDR1 MNHNS, CDR2 SASEGT. The chain's CDR3 is CASSTEVGSYEQYF. The CDR3 DNA is TGTGCCAGCAGCACCGAAGTCGGCTCCTACGAGCAGTACTTC.

This clonotype was detected ten times or more. J is TRBJ2-1 and V is TRBV10-1; 8 nucleotides match TRBD2. Germline values: CDR1 WNHNN, CDR2 SYGVQD (reference sequence). This CDR3 contains 13 residues. V lost 3 bases and J lost 6; bases outside the gene matches: 1. Written as DNA, the CDR3 is TGCGCCAGCAGTGATGCGGGGGGCAATGAGCAGTTCTTC. It encodes CASSDAGGNEQFF.

On this clonotype: This may be a read error: a much more frequent sequence differs by one nucleotide. The V and J genes are TRBV6-4 and TRBJ2-1; D tentatively fits TRBD1 or TRBD2 (5 bases each). The V and J ends lost 5 bases and 13 bases respectively, with 15 bases between them. CDR1 MRHNA and CDR2 SNTAGT come from the germline V gene. This CDR3 comprises 12 residues. CDR3 coding DNA: TGTGCCAGCAGTTGGGACCGCCAGACCCAGTTCTTC. This gives the protein CASSWDRQTQFF.

The genes are TRBV20-1 and TRBJ2-3; D assignment may be TRBD1 or TRBD2 (5 bases each). V gave up 4 bases and J gave up 1 base, with 15 bases separating them. CDR3 length: 15 amino acids. Per germline, CDR1 DFQATT and CDR2 SNEGSKA (reference sequence). CDR3 in DNA: TGCAGTGCTATAGTCCGGGACCTCGGCACAGATACGCAGTATTTT. It specifies CSAIVRDLGTDTQYF.

The chain is built from TRBV19 and TRBJ2-7; possible D gene TRBD1, 5 bases. Per germline, CDR1 LNHDA and CDR2 SQIVND (reference sequence). Trimming took off 7 bases at V and 4 bases at J, with 17 bases between the two ends. The CDR3 sequence is 14 residues long. CDR3 nucleotides: TGTGCCAGTAAAAGAGGAACAGGCTTATACGAGCAGTACTTC. This translates into CASKRGTGLYEQYF.

The V and J genes are TRBV10-2 and TRBJ1-4; a possible D gene is TRBD1 (5 bases). V was cut by 0 bases and J by 0 bases, with 14 bases left in between. Germline V gene data show CDR1 as WSHSY and CDR2 as SAAADI. The CDR3 loop spans 18 amino acids. CDR3: CASSESVTDPPTNEKLFF. CDR3 DNA sequence: TGCGCCAGCAGTGAGTCAGTGACAGACCCGCCAACTAATGAAAAACTGTTTTTT.

This clonotype was counted many times. The chain has TRBV3-1 and TRBJ2-5, with a weak D call TRBD2 (5 bases). Looked up from germline, CDR1 is LGHDT and CDR2 is YNNKEL (reference sequence). The CDR3 runs 14 residues. Trimming cost V 4 bases and J 4 bases, with 13 bases left between them. The CDR3 nucleotides are TGTGCCAGCAGCCGCAGTTTAGGAGGAGAGACCCAGTACTTC. Its protein product is CASSRSLGGETQYF.

On this clonotype itself: This may arise from a read error, as a much more abundant clone is one base away. J is TRBJ2-7 and V is TRBV2; 7 bases match TRBD2. Germline CDR1 SNHLY, CDR2 FYNNEI. V lost 3 bases, J lost 3 bases, and 8 bases stayed unmatched. This CDR3 spans 15 amino acids. The CDR3 sequence is CASSEGGGGYYEQYF. The CDR3 nucleotides read TGTGCCAGCAGTGAGGGGGGGGGGGGGTACTACGAGCAGTACTTC.

The J gene is TRBJ1-5, the V gene TRBV20-1, with D tentatively TRBD1 (5 bases). This CDR3 has 15 amino acids. The V and J ends lost 0 bases and 5 bases respectively, with 14 bases between them. Germline CDR1 and CDR2: DFQATT and SNEGSKA (reference sequence). This CDR3 reads CSAREAGRSHQPQHF. CDR3 DNA: TGCAGTGCTAGAGAGGCAGGGAGAAGTCATCAGCCCCAGCATTTT.

As to this clonotype: This CDR3 fails to terminate in the conserved phenylalanine or tryptophan, so it likely reflects a read error. This chain joins TRBV20-1 and TRBJ2-7; 7 bases agree with TRBD2. Germline loops: CDR1 DFQATT, CDR2 SNEGSKA (reference sequence). After removal of 1 base from V and 4 bases from J, the junction contained 4 bases not matched to a gene. CDR3 length: 13 residues. The CDR3, as DNA: TGCAGTGCTAGAGGTCTAGCGGATTACGAGCAGTACTCC. Its protein is CSARGLADYEQYS.